The following is a TCR beta chain sequence with its context. This entry comes from a study of T and B cells in COVID-19 patients. BIOMED2 TRB-A/B primer pools were used in multiplex TRB PCR. TCRdb reanalysed the multiplex PCR reads using MiXCR and keeps one entry per CDR3 protein. The sample yields 20,000 to 25,000 distinct CDR3 sequences, approximately 29% seen once. Each TRB amplification used about 230-550 ng of genomic DNA from blood. Germline CDR1 reads SQVTM; CDR2 reads ANQGSEA. The CDR3 contains 11 residues. Deletions cut 4 bases from V and 14 bases from J, with 12 bases between. The chain has TRBV29-1 and TRBJ1-6; a possible D gene is TRBD1 (5 bases). The specimen sequenced was blood. The sequence derives from a human donor who had recovered from COVID-19. This chain's CDR3 is CSVGAGWSLHF. Written as DNA, the CDR3 is TGCAGCGTTGGGGCAGGGTGGTCCCTCCACTTT.